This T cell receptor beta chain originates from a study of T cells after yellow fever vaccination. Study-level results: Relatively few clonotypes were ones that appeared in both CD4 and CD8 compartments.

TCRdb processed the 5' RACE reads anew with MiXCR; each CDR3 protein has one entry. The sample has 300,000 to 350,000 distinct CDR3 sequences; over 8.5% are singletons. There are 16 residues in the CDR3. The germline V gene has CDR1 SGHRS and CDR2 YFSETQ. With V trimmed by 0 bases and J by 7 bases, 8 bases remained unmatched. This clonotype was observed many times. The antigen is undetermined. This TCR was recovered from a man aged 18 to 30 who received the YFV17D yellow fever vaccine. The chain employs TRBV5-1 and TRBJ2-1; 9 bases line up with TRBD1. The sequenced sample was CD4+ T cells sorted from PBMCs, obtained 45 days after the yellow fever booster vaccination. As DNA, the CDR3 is TGCGCCAGCAGCTTGGATTTACCGGGACAGGGAAATGAGCAGTTCTTC. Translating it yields CASSLDLPGQGNEQFF.